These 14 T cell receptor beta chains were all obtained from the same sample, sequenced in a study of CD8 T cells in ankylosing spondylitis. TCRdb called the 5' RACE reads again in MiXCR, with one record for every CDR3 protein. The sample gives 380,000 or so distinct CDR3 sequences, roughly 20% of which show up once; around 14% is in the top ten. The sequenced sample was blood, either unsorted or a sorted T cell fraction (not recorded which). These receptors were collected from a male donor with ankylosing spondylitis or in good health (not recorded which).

The CDR3 sequence: CASSDAGDLSFGYTF. CDR3 DNA: TGTGCCAGCAGCGACGCAGGGGACTTATCGTTTGGCTACACCTTC. The V and J genes are TRBV9 and TRBJ1-2, with D maybe TRBD1 (6 bases). Germline values: CDR1 SGDLS, CDR2 YYNGEE. The length of the CDR3 is 15 residues. V lost 3 bases, J lost 7 bases, and 19 bases lay in between.

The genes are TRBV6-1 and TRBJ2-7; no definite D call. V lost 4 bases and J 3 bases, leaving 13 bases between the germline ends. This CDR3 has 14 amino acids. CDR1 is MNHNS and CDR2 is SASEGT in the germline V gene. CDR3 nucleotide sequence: TGTGCCAGCAGTGGTTTGAGCCCCTTCTACGAGCAGTACTTC. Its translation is CASSGLSPFYEQYF.

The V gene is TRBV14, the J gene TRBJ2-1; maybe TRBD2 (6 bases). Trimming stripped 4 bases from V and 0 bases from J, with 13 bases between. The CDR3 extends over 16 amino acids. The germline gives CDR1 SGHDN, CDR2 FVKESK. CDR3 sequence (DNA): TGTGCCAGCAGCCCCCAGGAGGGTATCTCCTACAATGAGCAGTTCTTC. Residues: CASSPQEGISYNEQFF.

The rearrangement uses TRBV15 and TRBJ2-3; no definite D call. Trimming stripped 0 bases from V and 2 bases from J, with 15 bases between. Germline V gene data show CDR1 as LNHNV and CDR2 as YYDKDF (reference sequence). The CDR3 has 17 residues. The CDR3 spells CATSRDLSADYTDTQYF. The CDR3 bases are TGTGCCACCAGCAGAGATCTGTCAGCCGATTACACAGATACGCAGTATTTT.

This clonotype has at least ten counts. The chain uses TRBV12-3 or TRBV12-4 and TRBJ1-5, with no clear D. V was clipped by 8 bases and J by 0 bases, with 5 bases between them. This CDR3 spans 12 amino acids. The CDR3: CASADSNQPQHF. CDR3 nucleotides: TGTGCCAGCGCGGATAGCAATCAGCCCCAGCATTTT.

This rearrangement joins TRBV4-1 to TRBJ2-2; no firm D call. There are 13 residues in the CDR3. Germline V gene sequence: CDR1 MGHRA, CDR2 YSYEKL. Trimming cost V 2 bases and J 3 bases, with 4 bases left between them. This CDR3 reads CASSQSYTGELFF. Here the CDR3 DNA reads TGCGCCAGCAGCCAATCGTACACCGGGGAGCTGTTTTTT.

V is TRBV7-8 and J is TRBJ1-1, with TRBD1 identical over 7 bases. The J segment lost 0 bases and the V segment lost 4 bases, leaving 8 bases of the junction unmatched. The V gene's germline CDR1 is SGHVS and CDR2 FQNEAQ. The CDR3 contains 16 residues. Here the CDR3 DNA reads TGTGCCAGCAGCTGGTCCCCGACAGGGTTGAACACTGAAGCTTTCTTT. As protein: CASSWSPTGLNTEAFF.

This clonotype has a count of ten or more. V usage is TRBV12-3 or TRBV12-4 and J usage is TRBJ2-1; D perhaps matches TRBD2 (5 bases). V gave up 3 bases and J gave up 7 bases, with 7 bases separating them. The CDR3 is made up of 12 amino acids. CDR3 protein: CASSFGENEQFF. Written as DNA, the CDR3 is TGTGCCAGCAGTTTTGGGGAGAATGAGCAGTTCTTC.

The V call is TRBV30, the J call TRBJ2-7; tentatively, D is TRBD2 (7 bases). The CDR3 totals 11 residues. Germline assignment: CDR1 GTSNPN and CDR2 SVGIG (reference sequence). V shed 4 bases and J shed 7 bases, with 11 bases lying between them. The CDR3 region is CAWTEGGEQYF. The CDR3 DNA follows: TGTGCCTGGACCGAGGGGGGGGAGCAGTACTTC.

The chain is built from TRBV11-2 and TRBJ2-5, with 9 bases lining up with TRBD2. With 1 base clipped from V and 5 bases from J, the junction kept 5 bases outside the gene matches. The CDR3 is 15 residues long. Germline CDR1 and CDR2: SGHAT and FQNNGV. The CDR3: CASSLGGGGAETQYF. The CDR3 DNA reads TGTGCCAGCAGCTTAGGGGGCGGGGGGGCCGAGACCCAGTACTTC.

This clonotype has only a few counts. The CDR3 sequence is CSVEPWTGDSYNEQFF. The CDR3 DNA follows: TGCAGCGTTGAACCTTGGACGGGGGACTCCTACAATGAGCAGTTCTTC. This sequence joins TRBV29-1 and TRBJ2-1, with TRBD2 as a possible D gene (6 bases). Trimming took 2 bases from V and 0 from J, leaving 14 bases between them. The CDR3 is 16 residues long. Per germline, CDR1 SQVTM and CDR2 ANQGSEA.

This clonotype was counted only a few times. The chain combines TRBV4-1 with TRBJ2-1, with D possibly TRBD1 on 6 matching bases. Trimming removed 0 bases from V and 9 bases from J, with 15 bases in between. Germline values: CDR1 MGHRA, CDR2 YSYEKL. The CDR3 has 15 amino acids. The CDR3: CASSQDGAGDGEQFF. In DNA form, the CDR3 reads TGCGCCAGCAGCCAAGATGGGGCAGGGGACGGTGAGCAGTTCTTC.

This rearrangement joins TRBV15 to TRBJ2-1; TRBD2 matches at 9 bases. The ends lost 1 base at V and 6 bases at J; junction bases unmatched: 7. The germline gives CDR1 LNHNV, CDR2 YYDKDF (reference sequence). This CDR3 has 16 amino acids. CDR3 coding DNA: TGTGCCACCAGCAGAGTGCCAGCGGGGGGTTCCAATGAGCAGTTCTTC. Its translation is CATSRVPAGGSNEQFF.

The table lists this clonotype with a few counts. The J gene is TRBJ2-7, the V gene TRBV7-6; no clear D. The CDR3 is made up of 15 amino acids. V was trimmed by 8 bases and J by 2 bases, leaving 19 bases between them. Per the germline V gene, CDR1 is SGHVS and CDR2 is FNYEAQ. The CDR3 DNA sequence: TGTGCCAGCTCCCGAGACGGAACCTTGGCCTACGAGCAGTACTTC. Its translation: CASSRDGTLAYEQYF.